A single sample gave rise to the 16 T cell receptor beta chains below, sequenced in a study of cytomegalovirus exposure and HLA in healthy donors. PCR used 60 Vbeta primers and 13 Jbeta primers. Assay: immunoSEQ multiplex PCR; the TCRdb copy retains only in-frame clones and omits some. The data show some 66,000 clones, less than 80% seen once. Sequenced sample: PBMCs. These receptors all come from a man aged 60 to 69 in good health and CMV-seropositive.

The CDR3 is CASSVPGGALHF. The CDR3 DNA reads as TGTGCCAGCAGTGTCCCGGGGGGGGCCCTCCACTTT. The chain couples TRBV25-1 to TRBJ1-6; maybe TRBD1 (5 bases). Germline CDR1 MGHDK, CDR2 SYGVNS. CDR3 length: 12 residues. V lost 4 bases, J lost 14 bases, and 12 bases lay in between.

The chain employs TRBV5-4 and TRBJ2-7, with 7 bases identical to TRBD1. Germline trimming cut 0 bases from V and 5 bases from J; bases unmatched to any gene: 5. Germline V lookup: CDR1 SGHNT, CDR2 YYREEE (reference sequence). This CDR3 region has 14 residues. CDR3 in amino acids: CASSLASGQNEQYF. The CDR3 DNA reads TGTGCCAGCAGCTTGGCATCGGGACAGAACGAGCAGTACTTC.

The chain uses TRBV28 and TRBJ2-2; TRBD1 aligns across 7 bases. The germline V gene has CDR1 MDHEN and CDR2 SYDVKM. The CDR3 loop spans 13 amino acids. Trimming removed 8 bases from V and 4 bases from J; junction bases left unmatched: 4. CDR3 nucleotides: TGTGCCAGCGGGGACAGCTTCACCGGGGAGCTGTTTTTT. Translating gives CASGDSFTGELFF.

The chain recombines TRBV19 with TRBJ1-2, with 9 bases fitting TRBD1. CDR1 LNHDA and CDR2 SQIVND come from the germline V gene (reference sequence). Unmatched junction bases numbered 7, after V lost 3 bases and J lost 8 bases. The CDR3 spans 14 residues. CDR3 DNA: TGTGCCAGTAGTATTCAACAGGGGGCGGAAGGCTACACCTTC. As protein: CASSIQQGAEGYTF.

The V gene is TRBV11-3, the J gene TRBJ1-4; D is possibly TRBD1 (5 bases). Germline CDR1 reads SGHNT; CDR2 reads YENEEA. The CDR3 is 13 amino acids. Trimming left V 1 base short and J 6 bases short, with 6 bases between. The CDR3 region is CASSLARDEKLFF. The CDR3 region has the DNA TGTGCCAGCAGCTTAGCCAGGGATGAAAAACTGTTTTTT. Supplemented by reference TRBV11-3 and TRBJ1-4, the full variable domain reads EAGVVQSPRYKIIEKKQPVAFWCNPISGHNTLYWYLQNLGQGPELLIRYENEEAVDDSQLPKDRFSAERLKGVDSTLKIQPAELGDSAVYLCASSLARDEKLFFGSGTQLSVL.

The gene calls are TRBV29-1 and TRBJ1-1, with D unclear. Germline V lookup: CDR1 SQVTM, CDR2 ANQGSEA. The CDR3 length is 12 residues. V dropped 4 bases and J dropped 1 base, with 7 bases sitting between them. Written as DNA, the CDR3 is TGCAGCGTTGGCCAGGCGAACACTGAAGCTTTCTTT. Its protein product is CSVGQANTEAFF. Drawing the rest from reference TRBV29-1 and TRBJ1-1, the complete variable domain is SAVISQKPSRDICQRGTSLTIQCQVDSQVTMMFWYRQQPGQSLTLIATANQGSEATYESGFVIDKFPISRPNLTFSTLTVSNMSPEDSSIYLCSVGQANTEAFFGQGTRLTVV.

V is TRBV2 and J is TRBJ1-6; 10 bases agree with TRBD1. V lost 1 base, J lost 11 bases, and 5 bases stayed unmatched. Per germline, CDR1 SNHLY and CDR2 FYNNEI. The CDR3 spans 15 residues. CDR3 nucleotide sequence: TGTGCCAGCAGTGAAGAGGGACAGGGGATAACACCCCTCCACTTT. This sequence encodes CASSEEGQGITPLHF.

V is TRBV7-6 and J is TRBJ2-7, with TRBD1 matching 7 bases. Germline CDR1 reads SGHVS; CDR2 reads FNYEAQ. This CDR3 comprises 14 residues. J lost 3 bases, V lost 1 base, and 3 bases had no gene match. The CDR3 DNA sequence: TGTGCCAGCAGCTTAGGACGACAGGGCTACGAGCAGTACTTC. Amino acids: CASSLGRQGYEQYF.

This sequence joins TRBV19 and TRBJ1-1; D is ambiguous. The germline V and J ends were trimmed by 0 bases and 1 base, with 15 bases remaining between them. CDR1 LNHDA and CDR2 SQIVND come from the germline V gene (reference sequence). The length of the CDR3 is 17 residues. As DNA, the CDR3 is TGTGCCAGTAGTATAGATGCCACCCGCGACAAGAACACTGAAGCTTTCTTT. Its protein product is CASSIDATRDKNTEAFF.

This clone was recorded only once. V usage is TRBV5-6 and J usage is TRBJ1-5; tentative D call: TRBD1 (5 bases). The CDR3 loop spans 18 amino acids. The ends were cut back, 2 bases at V and 0 bases at J, with 18 bases in the middle. CDR1 and CDR2 (germline): SGHDT, YYEEEE. The CDR3, as DNA: TGTGCCAGCAGCTTACGAGGTTTGGGGACTAATAGCAATCAGCCCCAGCATTTT. As protein: CASSLRGLGTNSNQPQHF. Combining the CDR3 with reference TRBV5-6 and TRBJ1-5 gives the whole variable domain DAGVTQSPTHLIKTRGQQVTLRCSPKSGHDTVSWYQQALGQGPQFIFQYYEEEERQRGNFPDRFSGHQFPNYSSELNVNALLLGDSALYLCASSLRGLGTNSNQPQHFGDGTRLSIL.

The V gene is TRBV2, the J gene TRBJ2-1; 9 bases fit TRBD2. CDR3 size: 18 residues. Losses at the gene ends were 7 bases for V and 6 bases for J; bases not matched to a gene: 19. Looked up from germline, CDR1 is SNHLY and CDR2 is FYNNEI. CDR3 sequence reads: CASTPERLLSGGFNEQFF. CDR3 DNA sequence: TGTGCCAGCACCCCGGAGAGATTATTGAGCGGGGGGTTCAATGAGCAGTTCTTC.

This rearrangement joins TRBV6-5 to TRBJ1-2; the D gene is possibly TRBD1 (5 bases). The CDR3 extends over 13 amino acids. V was trimmed by 5 bases and J by 8 bases, leaving 15 bases between them. Germline assignment: CDR1 MNHEY and CDR2 SVGAGI. The CDR3 DNA is TGTGCCAGCAGTCTTACCGGAGGGGACGGCTACACCTTC. The encoded protein is CASSLTGGDGYTF.

The chain links TRBV29-1 to TRBJ1-4; 7 bases line up with TRBD1. The CDR3 is 19 amino acids. Germline V gene sequence: CDR1 SQVTM, CDR2 ANQGSEA. Germline trimming cut 7 bases from V and 3 bases from J; bases unmatched to any gene: 23. DNA of the CDR3: TGCAGCGCGAGGTTGTCTGGGGACAGACACCTTTCGGCTAATGAAAAACTGTTTTTT. This encodes CSARLSGDRHLSANEKLFF. Looking up the rest from reference TRBV29-1 and TRBJ1-4 gives the full variable domain: SAVISQKPSRDICQRGTSLTIQCQVDSQVTMMFWYRQQPGQSLTLIATANQGSEATYESGFVIDKFPISRPNLTFSTLTVSNMSPEDSSIYLCSARLSGDRHLSANEKLFFGSGTQLSVL.

This rearrangement joins TRBV6-6 to TRBJ1-4, with TRBD1 matching over 7 bases. The germline V gene has CDR1 MNHNY and CDR2 SVGAGI (reference sequence). V lost 7 bases, J lost 3 bases, and 11 bases stayed unmatched. The CDR3 length is 16 residues. CDR3 amino acids: CASTSGQAGANEKLFF. Written as DNA, the CDR3 is TGTGCCAGCACTTCAGGACAGGCAGGGGCTAATGAAAAACTGTTTTTT.

The chain has TRBV6-1 and TRBJ2-2; 8 positions match TRBD1. From germline, CDR1 is MNHNS and CDR2 SASEGT. CDR3 length: 14 amino acids. The J segment lost 11 bases and the V segment lost 0 bases, leaving 5 bases of the junction unmatched. The CDR3 DNA sequence: TGTGCCAGCAGTGAAGCCGTGACAGGGGCAGAGCTGTTTTTT. This codes for CASSEAVTGAELFF.

The V gene is TRBV2, the J gene TRBJ2-1, with TRBD2 as a possible D gene (6 bases). The CDR3 consists of 16 residues. CDR1 and CDR2 (germline): SNHLY, FYNNEI. Trimming took 5 bases from V and 1 from J, leaving 15 bases between them. The CDR3 region is CASSPAPGVSYNEQFF. The CDR3 DNA reads TGTGCCAGCAGTCCGGCCCCGGGAGTGTCCTACAATGAGCAGTTCTTC.